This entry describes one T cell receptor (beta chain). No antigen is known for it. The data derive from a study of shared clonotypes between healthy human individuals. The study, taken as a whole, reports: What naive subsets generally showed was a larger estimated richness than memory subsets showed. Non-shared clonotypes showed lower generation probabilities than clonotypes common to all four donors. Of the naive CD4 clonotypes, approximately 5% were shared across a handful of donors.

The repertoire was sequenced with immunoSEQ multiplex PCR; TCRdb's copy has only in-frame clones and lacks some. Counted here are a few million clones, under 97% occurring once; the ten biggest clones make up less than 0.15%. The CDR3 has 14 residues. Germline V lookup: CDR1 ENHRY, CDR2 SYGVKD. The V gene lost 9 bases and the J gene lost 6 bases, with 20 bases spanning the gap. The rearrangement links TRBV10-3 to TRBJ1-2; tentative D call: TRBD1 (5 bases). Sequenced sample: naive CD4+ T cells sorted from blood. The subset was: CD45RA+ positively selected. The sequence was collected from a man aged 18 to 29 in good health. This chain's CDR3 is CAITDTAGPDGYTF. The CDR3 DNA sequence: TGTGCCATTACTGACACCGCGGGGCCGGATGGCTACACCTTC.